This T cell receptor (beta chain) was observed in a study of control samples from healthy donors and cancer patients (TCRdb year 2020). The CDR3 sequence holds 14 residues, the cysteine and phenylalanine included. Here the CDR3 DNA is all that survives: 42 bases in frame from base 1. CDR1 and CDR2, per the germline V gene (reference sequence), are LNHDA and SQIVND. Here V drops 4 bases and J drops 3 bases, and the junction holds 3 bases not matched to any gene. Turning to this clone: No antigen is known for it. Per-nucleotide qualities are absent, and no much larger clonotype sits a single base away.

Receptor amplification or capture employed the immunoSEQ multiplex PCR assay. As stored in TCRdb, this immuneACCESS dataset retains in-frame rearrangements with V and J assigned. A fraction of the clones does not appear; measured against another copy, unresolved V genes explain less than half of the discrepancy, and the remainder lacks a known reason. A total of around 51,000 clones appear in this sample, roughly 90% of them only once. The leading ten clones occupy around 40% of the sample. The rearrangement joined TRBV19 to TRBJ2-1; 7 bases in between match TRBD2. Material for sequencing was PBMCs. The receptor was isolated from a middle-aged man with head and neck cancer. The nucleotides are TGTGCCAGTAGTAGGGGAGGGGACTACAATGAGCAGTTCTTC. This yields the protein CASSRGGDYNEQFF.